This T cell receptor (beta chain) was sequenced for a study of shared clonotypes between healthy human individuals. The V gene lost 5 bases and the J gene lost 1 base, with 5 bases spanning the gap. The CDR3 is made up of 12 amino acids. CDR1 is LNHDA and CDR2 is SQIVND in the germline V gene (reference sequence). It was at deep level that the assay was run. Clones were sequenced by immunoSEQ multiplex PCR, and TCRdb holds only the in-frame ones, with some missing. The sample has about 1.1 million clones, approximately 77% seen once; the top ten hold almost 0.9%. Sequencing used memory CD4+ T cells from PBMCs. Stated subset: CD45RA-negative fraction. The chain carries TRBV19 and TRBJ1-2; the D is unclear. The receptor's source is a man aged 18-30 years in good health. Some clones in this sample may be carry-over from other donors' samples. The CDR3 loop reads CASSASNYGYTF. CDR3 in DNA: TGTGCCAGTAGTGCGAGTAACTATGGCTACACCTTC.